The 9 T cell receptor beta chains below come from one sample, sequenced in a study of beta chain features in type 1 diabetes. What these receptors recognize is not known. cDNA synthesis used the whole RNA isolate, giving expressed TCRB sequences. Sequenced by immunoSEQ multiplex PCR; TCRdb stores in-frame clones only, minus some. This repertoire shows 300,000 to 400,000 clones, 9.5% to 10% found once; its top ten account for 0.55% to 0.75%. General study results and limits: TCRB CDR3s were moderately but significantly shorter in Type 1 diabetes patients in all four CD4+ subsets.

The sequencing input was central memory CD4+ T cells from blood. The source is a man in his thirties or forties with type 1 diabetes.

The sample holds many counts of this clone. The rearrangement links TRBV27 to TRBJ2-1; D remains unclear. Germline CDR1 and CDR2: MNHEY and SMNVEV (reference sequence). The CDR3 is 13 amino acids. Trimming stripped 6 bases from V and 10 bases from J, with 16 bases between. The CDR3 here is CASSYEPGVEQFF. For the CDR3, the DNA is TGTGCCAGCAGCTACGAACCTGGCGTAGAGCAGTTCTTC.

The chain combines TRBV5-1 with TRBJ2-2; D is possibly TRBD1 or TRBD2 (5 bases each). The CDR3 is 15 residues long. The V end lost 4 bases, the J end lost 1 base, and 11 bases lay between the germline ends. In germline, CDR1 is SGHRS, CDR2 YFSETQ. CDR3 residues: CASSPGTLNTGELFF. CDR3 DNA: TGCGCCAGCAGCCCGGGGACCCTGAACACCGGGGAGCTGTTTTTT. Combining the CDR3 with reference TRBV5-1 and TRBJ2-2 gives the whole variable domain KAGVTQTPRYLIKTRGQQVTLSCSPISGHRSVSWYQQTPGQGLQFLFEYFSETQRNKGNFPGRFSGRQFSNSRSEMNVSTLELGDSALYLCASSPGTLNTGELFFGEGSRLTVL.

This clone was observed a handful of times. The chain is built from TRBV9 and TRBJ2-3; D possibly uses TRBD1 or TRBD2 (5 bases each). The CDR3 totals 13 residues. Germline CDR1 is SGDLS and CDR2 is YYNGEE. Trimming removed 3 bases at V and 4 bases at J, with 9 bases between. The DNA of the CDR3 is TGTGCCAGCAGCGAGCAGGGACCAGATACGCAGTATTTT. Encoded protein: CASSEQGPDTQYF. The whole variable domain, remainder taken from reference TRBV9 and TRBJ2-3, is DSGVTQTPKHLITATGQRVTLRCSPRSGDLSVYWYQQSLDQGLQFLIQYYNGEERAKGNILERFSAQQFPDLHSELNLSSLELGDSALYFCASSEQGPDTQYFGPGTRLTVL.

For the CDR3, the DNA is TGTGCCAGCAGGGGGGAGTCTAACATTCAGTACTTC. This sequence encodes CASRGESNIQYF. The rearrangement joins TRBV2 to TRBJ2-4; D assignment may be TRBD1 or TRBD2 (5 bases each). V was cut by 6 bases and J by 7 bases, with 10 bases left in between. The germline V gene has CDR1 SNHLY and CDR2 FYNNEI. The CDR3 loop spans 12 amino acids.

This clone was observed a handful of times. V and J are TRBV6-5 and TRBJ1-6; unclear D gene. The germline CDR1 and CDR2 sequences are MNHEY and SVGAGI. The CDR3 consists of 12 residues. V was cut by 2 bases and J by 9 bases, with 5 bases left in between. Here the CDR3 reads CASSYEGSPLHF. CDR3 DNA sequence: TGTGCCAGCAGTTACGAGGGTTCACCCCTCCACTTT.

This rearrangement joins TRBV5-4 to TRBJ2-5; tentatively, D is TRBD2 (6 bases). This CDR3 has 14 amino acids. Trimming shortened V by 0 bases and J by 5 bases, and 11 bases separated the two germline ends. CDR1 and CDR2 from the germline V gene are SGHNT and YYREEE (reference sequence). The CDR3 spells CASSLGSGGETQYF. The CDR3 nucleotides read TGTGCCAGCAGCTTGGGTAGTGGAGGGGAGACCCAGTACTTC.

This clone was seen many times. This sequence joins TRBV7-9 and TRBJ2-1; D is possibly TRBD1 or TRBD2 (5 bases each). The V gene lost 5 bases and the J gene lost 10 bases, with 9 bases spanning the gap. This CDR3 has 11 residues. Germline CDR1 is SEHNR and CDR2 is FQNEAQ (reference sequence). The CDR3 DNA sequence: TGTGCCAGCAGCCCCGGGACGGAGCAGTTCTTC. Amino acid sequence: CASSPGTEQFF.

This clone came up a few times. V and J are TRBV9 and TRBJ2-1, with unresolved D. The CDR3 contains 13 residues. Looked up from germline, CDR1 is SGDLS and CDR2 is YYNGEE. V was shortened by 0 bases and J by 9 bases, with 10 bases between the two germline ends. The CDR3 DNA sequence: TGTGCCAGCAGCGTAGTCACACTTAGTGAGCAGTTCTTC. This gives the protein CASSVVTLSEQFF.

This clone was seen many times. The chain links TRBV4-1 to TRBJ2-5; no definite D call. This CDR3 comprises 13 residues. CDR1 and CDR2 (germline): MGHRA, YSYEKL. Trimming shortened V by 4 bases and J by 5 bases, and 11 bases separated the two germline ends. The CDR3 DNA follows: TGCGCCAGCAGCCGGCCAACCGAGGAGACCCAGTACTTC. Translating it yields CASSRPTEETQYF.